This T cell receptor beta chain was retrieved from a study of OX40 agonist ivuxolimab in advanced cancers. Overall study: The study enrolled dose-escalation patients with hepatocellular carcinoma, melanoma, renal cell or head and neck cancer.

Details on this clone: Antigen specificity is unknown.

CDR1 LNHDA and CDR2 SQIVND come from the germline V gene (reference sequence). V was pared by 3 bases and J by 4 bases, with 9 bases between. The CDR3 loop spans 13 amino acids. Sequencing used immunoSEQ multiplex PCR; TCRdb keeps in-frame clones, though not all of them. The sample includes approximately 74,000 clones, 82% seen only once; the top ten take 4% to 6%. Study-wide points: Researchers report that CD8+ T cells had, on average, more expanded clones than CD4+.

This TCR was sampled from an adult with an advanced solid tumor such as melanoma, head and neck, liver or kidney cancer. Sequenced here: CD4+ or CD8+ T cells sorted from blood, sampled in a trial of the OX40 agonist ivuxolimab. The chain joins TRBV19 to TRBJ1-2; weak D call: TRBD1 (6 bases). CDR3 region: CASSIPTGYGYTF. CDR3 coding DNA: TGTGCCAGTAGTATCCCGACAGGCTATGGCTACACCTTC.